This record looks at one T cell receptor beta chain sequence and its context. This record comes from a study of cytomegalovirus exposure and HLA in healthy donors. Study in general: An analysis done earlier identified about 120 million unique TCR beta sequences from about 179 million T cells. Ancestry clustering placed roughly four fifths of more than 350 genotyped donors in the Caucasian-associated cluster.

PCR employed 60 Vbeta and 13 Jbeta primers. Authors' processing steps: An analysis that came later counted roughly 87 million unique TCR beta chains, 10 million to 12 million shared. Using immunoSEQ multiplex PCR, the repertoire was profiled, and TCRdb retains in-frame clones only, with some absent. V and J calls and clone size are given by that table; D and trimming were obtained from the DNA. The sample shows just over 150,000 clones, about 85% of them seen only once. The V end lost 4 bases, the J end lost 6 bases, and 20 bases lay between the germline ends. CDR1 is LGHNA and CDR2 is YNFKEQ in the germline V gene. CDR3 length equals 16 residues.

V and J are TRBV4-2 and TRBJ2-3; D perhaps matches TRBD2 (7 bases). The specimen was PBMCs. This receptor was obtained from a man between 18 and 35 years old in good health and CMV-seropositive. CDR3 sequence reads: CASSPLRGGASDTQYF. The CDR3 DNA follows: TGTGCCAGCAGCCCCCTGAGGGGGGGCGCCAGCGATACGCAGTATTTT.